The 17 T cell receptor beta chains reported below all come from one sample, sequenced in a study of PD-1 blockade in classical Hodgkin lymphoma. Sequenced by immunoSEQ multiplex PCR; TCRdb stores in-frame clones only, minus some. The table shows tens of thousands of clones, with 85% to 90% occurring only once. Time point denoted: cycle 4 day 1 (C4D1), after around six weeks of nivolumab. Every patient relapsed after autologous stem cell transplantation, and brentuximab vedotin exposure varied. Researchers report purifying CD4+ T cells from thawed PBMCs by magnetic negative selection. This material consisted of CD4+ T cells from blood, taken before the fourth cycle of nivolumab. These receptors were obtained from a human donor with classical Hodgkin lymphoma.

This chain uses TRBV7-2 with TRBJ2-5, with 10 nucleotides matching TRBD2. Judging by the DNA end, TRBJ2-7 fits better; the J call may be wrong. Germline loops: CDR1 SGHTA, CDR2 FQGNSA. The CDR3 runs to 14 residues. The CDR3 sequence is CASSFGLAAYEQYF. In DNA, the CDR3 is TGTGCCAGCAGCTTTGGACTAGCGGCCTACGAGCAGTACTTC.

V and J are TRBV7-6 and TRBJ2-3; D gene ambiguous. V lost 1 base and J 8 bases, leaving 13 bases between the germline ends. CDR1 and CDR2 from the germline V gene are SGHVS and FNYEAQ. The CDR3 is 14 residues long. The CDR3 spells CASSLEARPGTQYF. CDR3 nucleotides: TGTGCCAGCAGCTTAGAGGCCCGCCCGGGTACGCAGTATTTT.

This clone was observed a single time. The chain has TRBV9 and TRBJ2-3; TRBD1 might be the D (5 bases). Germline CDR1 is SGDLS and CDR2 is YYNGEE. The germline V and J ends were trimmed by 3 bases and 4 bases, with 18 bases remaining between them. There are 16 residues in the CDR3. The CDR3 nucleotides read TGTGCCAGCAGCGGAACAGGCTCAATCACAGCAGATACGCAGTATTTT. Residues: CASSGTGSITADTQYF.

The chain couples TRBV7-2 to TRBJ1-6, with a weak D call TRBD1 (5 bases). The CDR3 spans 16 residues. Trimming removed 5 bases from V and 9 bases from J, with 20 bases in between. Germline CDR1 and CDR2: SGHTA and FQGNSA. CDR3 in DNA: TGTGCCAGCAGCACTCGTCAGGGACGGTTAGGTTCACCCCTCCACTTT. It codes for CASSTRQGRLGSPLHF.

The chain couples TRBV27 to TRBJ2-2, with D tentatively TRBD1 (6 bases). The germline V gene encodes CDR1 MNHEY and CDR2 SMNVEV (reference sequence). Trimming pared 2 bases from V and 4 bases from J, leaving 14 bases between. This CDR3 contains 16 residues. CDR3 sequence reads: CASSLRQGIFTGELFF. The CDR3 DNA is TGTGCCAGCAGTTTACGGCAGGGGATTTTCACCGGGGAGCTGTTTTTT.

The V call is TRBV7-2, the J call TRBJ2-5; D remains ambiguous. The CDR3 runs to 14 residues. Trimming stripped 1 base from V and 1 base from J, with 7 bases between. The germline gives CDR1 SGHTA, CDR2 FQGNSA. CDR3 in DNA: TGTGCCAGCAGCTTAGTGGCGTTCCAAGAGACCCAGTACTTC. This sequence encodes CASSLVAFQETQYF.

This chain links TRBV30 with TRBJ2-1; 9 bases fit TRBD2. CDR3 length: 15 amino acids. Germline V CDR1 and CDR2: GTSNPN, SVGIG (reference sequence). The V and J ends lost 1 base and 3 bases, in that order; junction bases with no gene match: 4. CDR3 amino acids: CAWSDTSGFYNEQFF. CDR3 bases: TGTGCCTGGAGTGATACTAGCGGGTTCTACAATGAGCAGTTCTTC.

J is TRBJ2-7 and V is TRBV5-6; D might be TRBD1 (7 bases). The CDR3 spans 16 residues. Per germline, CDR1 SGHDT and CDR2 YYEEEE. The V end was cut by 3 bases, the J end by 6 bases, with 22 bases between. The CDR3 DNA reads TGTGCCAGCAGCTCTTCATGGACAGGTTTGGGGGGCGAGCAGTACTTC. Translation gives CASSSSWTGLGGEQYF.

This rearrangement joins TRBV29-1 to TRBJ2-3, with 12 bases fitting TRBD2. J gave up 2 bases and V 6 bases, and 3 bases lay outside the gene matches. CDR3 length equals 14 residues. Germline lookup yields CDR1 SQVTM and CDR2 ANQGSEA. The CDR3 bases are TGCAGCGTAGCTAGCGGGGGGGTCACAGATACGCAGTATTTT. As protein: CSVASGGVTDTQYF.

CDR3 nucleotide sequence: TGTGCCAGCAGTTTGACTAGCGGGGTGTACAATGAGCAGTTCTTC. As protein: CASSLTSGVYNEQFF. V is TRBV27 and J is TRBJ2-1, with 11 positions matching TRBD2. This CDR3 comprises 15 residues. After removal of 3 bases from V and 4 bases from J, the junction contained 2 bases not matched to a gene. From germline, CDR1 is MNHEY and CDR2 SMNVEV (reference sequence).

This rearrangement joins TRBV27 to TRBJ2-2, with 7 bases aligning to TRBD2. The CDR3 totals 14 residues. The germline V gene has CDR1 MNHEY and CDR2 SMNVEV (reference sequence). V gave up 3 bases and J gave up 6 bases; unmatched junction bases: 4. CDR3 region: CASSLGGVAGELFF. The CDR3 region has the DNA TGTGCCAGCAGTTTGGGAGGGGTAGCCGGGGAGCTGTTTTTT.

On this clone: A junction boundary mismatches the germline segment, possibly from a read error. V usage is TRBV7-8 and J usage is TRBJ1-6, with 7 bases fitting TRBD1. There are 15 residues in the CDR3. CDR1 and CDR2 from the germline V gene are SGHVS and FQNEAQ. CDR3 in amino acids: CASSTSGTVNSPLHF. DNA for the CDR3: TGTGCCAGCAGTACCTCCGGGACAGTTAATTCGCCCCTCCACTTT.

The J gene is TRBJ1-2, the V gene TRBV5-4; 7 bases align to TRBD1. The CDR3 loop spans 16 amino acids. Per the germline V gene, CDR1 is SGHNT and CDR2 is YYREEE (reference sequence). With 3 bases clipped from V and 2 bases from J, the junction kept 10 bases outside the gene matches. The DNA for the CDR3 is TGTGCCAGCAGCTGGGGACCAGGGACAGCAAACTATGGCTACACCTTC. It specifies CASSWGPGTANYGYTF.

This sequence joins TRBV21-1 and TRBJ1-1. TRBV21-1 is annotated as a pseudogene. The CDR3 loop spans 13 amino acids. The CDR3 protein is CASTKRGGTEAFF. DNA of the CDR3: TGTGCCAGCACGAAGCGGGGGGGCACTGAAGCTTTCTTT.

This clone was seen more than once but under ten times. The chain joins TRBV10-3 to TRBJ2-7; no clear D gene. Per germline, CDR1 ENHRY and CDR2 SYGVKD. V lost 8 bases to trimming and J lost 0 bases, with 11 bases between them. The CDR3 contains 13 residues. The CDR3 spells CAIRKGLSYEQYF. Written as DNA, the CDR3 is TGTGCCATCCGGAAGGGCCTCTCCTACGAGCAGTACTTC.

As for this clone: The junction shows a germline mismatch at one end, possibly a read error. The CDR3 DNA reads as TGCGCCAACAGCCAAGAAAGTAGGTTCAATCAGCCCCAGCATTTT. Translation: CANSQESRFNQPQHF. V is TRBV4-1 and J is TRBJ1-5; D is unclear. Germline V gives CDR1 MGHRA, CDR2 YSYEKL. The CDR3 has 15 residues.

This chain links TRBV4-2 with TRBJ1-1; 8 nucleotides agree with TRBD1. Germline values: CDR1 LGHNA, CDR2 YNFKEQ. The CDR3 is 14 amino acids. With V trimmed by 5 bases and J by 1 base, 3 bases remained unmatched. The CDR3 nucleotides are TGTGCCAGCAGCTCGGACAGGGCGAACACTGAAGCTTTCTTT. Protein product: CASSSDRANTEAFF.